The clone carrying this T cell receptor (beta chain) came up a few times. Its antigen is not known. CDR1 and CDR2 from the germline V gene are MNHEY and SVGEGT. V lost 2 bases to trimming and J lost 8 bases, with 11 bases between them. The CDR3 has 13 residues. This entry comes from a study of spatial heterogeneity in lung cancer. Each CDR3 protein gets one entry after TCRdb re-called the 5' RACE reads with MiXCR. The table has tens of thousands of distinct CDR3 sequences, about 12% seen once. Time point indicated: sample taken at primary tumor resection. Unsorted tumor, nontumor lung tissue or cryopreserved PBMC supplied the whole RNA. Study findings and constraints: Resection saw ubiquitous expanded tumor TCRs appear in blood more than follow-up did.

The chain couples TRBV6-2 or TRBV6-3 to TRBJ2-3; no definite D call. The TCR comes from a male donor with early-stage non-small cell lung cancer. Material: PBMCs, obtained at surgery. The CDR3 is CASSYQGDVTQYF. Here the CDR3 DNA reads TGTGCCAGCAGTTACCAAGGAGACGTTACGCAGTATTTT.